This T cell receptor beta chain comes out of a study of post-analysis software for immune sequencing data. CDR1 DFQATT and CDR2 SNEGSKA come from the germline V gene (reference sequence). The CDR3 covers 13 residues. With 1 base removed from V and 1 base from J, the gap between germline ends came to 7 bases. Prepared TCR beta cDNA libraries contained unique molecular identifiers. The source material, roughly 0.9 to 11 million T cells, gave rise to about 520,000 cDNA molecules. A single record per CDR3 protein comes from TCRdb applying MiXCR to the PCR reads. The sample has roughly 400,000 distinct CDR3 sequences, approximately 42% seen once; the top ten hold approximately 7.7%. Study-wide results and limits: Batch-mates among the samples co-clustered strongly by F measure. Roughly five TRBV segments, including TRBV5-6, TRBV5-1 and TRBV20-1, were more frequent in patients than controls. Comparison with controls showed significantly lower normalized Chao1 diversity in multiple sclerosis patients.

Details on this clonotype: Antigen specificity is unknown.

Sequencing was performed on blood. This chain connects TRBV20-1 to TRBJ1-1; the D gene is possibly TRBD1 (6 bases). The receptor was derived from a girl under 10 years old with multiple sclerosis. DNA of the CDR3: TGCAGTGCTAGAGGGACAGAGAACACTGAAGCTTTCTTT. Translating gives CSARGTENTEAFF.